This record concerns one TCR beta chain sequence. Clones were read by immunoSEQ multiplex PCR, and TCRdb kept only the in-frame ones, dropping some. The sample shows under 65,000 clones, just over 85% of them seen only once. This entry comes from a study of CD4 T cells in relation to SARS-CoV-2 and coronaviruses. The CDR3 runs 14 residues. Trimming left V 0 bases short and J 7 bases short, with 10 bases between. Germline loops: CDR1 SGDLS, CDR2 YYNGEE. The unexposed donors gave CD4+ T cells in about 2010-2019, prior to COVID-19. The sequence was obtained from a human donor in good health. The specimen sequenced was memory CD4+ T cells from PBMCs. The chain links TRBV9 to TRBJ2-2, with no clear D. CDR3 sequence: CASSVARFGGELFF. The CDR3, as DNA: TGTGCCAGCAGCGTAGCTCGGTTCGGCGGGGAGCTGTTTTTT.